A single sample is the source of the 27 T cell receptor beta chains below, sequenced in a study of regulatory T cells in long-lasting Graves disease. Sequencing libraries for TCR beta were prepared with iRepertoire HTBI primers and Arm-PCR of CDR3 regions. TCRdb used MiXCR to reprocess the multiplex PCR reads, holding one entry per CDR3 protein. The table includes more than 350,000 distinct CDR3 sequences, around a fifth detected once. The time point denotes: persistent/refractory GD, antithyroid drugs over 5 years with positive TRAb. The TCR library was prepared using RNA isolated from PBMCs. The material sequenced was peripheral blood mononuclear cells (PBMCs), taken when the disease was refractory, from a patient treated with antithyroid drugs. These receptors were collected from a female donor with Graves disease.

This clonotype was recorded at least ten times. The chain combines TRBV15 with TRBJ2-7; 8 bases map to TRBD2. Trimming removed 6 bases from V and 7 bases from J; junction bases left unmatched: 2. Germline V gene lookup returns CDR1 LNHNV and CDR2 YYDKDF (reference sequence). This CDR3 is built from 11 residues. The CDR3 region is CATRRGGEQYF. DNA of the CDR3: TGTGCCACCAGACGGGGGGGTGAGCAGTACTTC.

This clonotype was counted many times. The CDR3 DNA reads TGTGCCAGCACCGACTGGACAGGAAATTCACCCCTCCACTTT. Translating it yields CASTDWTGNSPLHF. This sequence joins TRBV7-9 and TRBJ1-6; 7 nucleotides agree with TRBD1. The CDR3 runs 14 residues. V lost 7 bases and J lost 7; bases outside the gene matches: 7. Germline V gene lookup returns CDR1 SEHNR and CDR2 FQNEAQ (reference sequence).

V and J are TRBV4-2 and TRBJ2-7, with 9 bases fitting TRBD2. This CDR3 is 15 amino acids long. Germline CDR1 reads LGHNA; CDR2 reads YNFKEQ. The V gene end was trimmed by 1 base and the J gene end by 2 bases; junction bases not matched to a gene: 3. The CDR3 reads CASSQVASGAYEQYF. CDR3 nucleotides: TGTGCCAGCAGCCAAGTGGCTAGCGGGGCCTACGAGCAGTACTTC.

This chain uses TRBV28 with TRBJ1-5; 11 bases fit TRBD1. The CDR3 extends over 15 amino acids. Trimming removed 9 bases from V and 6 bases from J; junction bases left unmatched: 10. The germline V gene has CDR1 MDHEN and CDR2 SYDVKM. The CDR3 sequence is CASGGQGENFQPQHF. CDR3 bases: TGTGCCAGTGGGGGACAGGGGGAAAACTTTCAGCCCCAGCATTTT.

This clonotype was detected once. This chain connects TRBV5-6 to TRBJ2-1; a weak D match, TRBD2 (6 bases). From germline, CDR1 is SGHDT and CDR2 YYEEEE. V shed 4 bases and J shed 0 bases, with 14 bases lying between them. This CDR3 is 16 amino acids long. The CDR3 protein is CASSGLATRSYNEQFF. For the CDR3, the DNA is TGTGCCAGCAGCGGCCTAGCGACCCGCTCCTACAATGAGCAGTTCTTC.

This chain uses TRBV19 with TRBJ1-2; 9 nucleotides line up with TRBD1. V lost 7 bases to trimming and J lost 8 bases; unmatched junction nucleotides: 8. CDR1 is LNHDA and CDR2 is SQIVND in the germline V gene (reference sequence). The CDR3 is made up of 13 amino acids. The CDR3 sequence is CASIATGGYGYTF. The CDR3 nucleotides are TGTGCCAGTATAGCGACAGGGGGTTACGGCTACACCTTC.

This clonotype was seen more than once but under ten times. V and J are TRBV5-4 and TRBJ2-1; D remains unclear. V was clipped by 3 bases and J by 8 bases, with 9 bases between them. CDR3 size: 12 residues. Per the germline V gene, CDR1 is SGHNT and CDR2 is YYREEE (reference sequence). CDR3 amino acids: CASSYSSDEQFF. CDR3 DNA: TGTGCCAGCAGCTATTCCAGCGATGAGCAGTTCTTC.

The rearrangement links TRBV6-1 to TRBJ2-7; D is perhaps TRBD1 (6 bases). V lost 6 bases, J lost 1 base, and 13 bases lay in between. The CDR3 contains 14 residues. Germline V CDR1 and CDR2: MNHNS, SASEGT. CDR3 sequence: CASSQQQGSYEQYF. The DNA of the CDR3 is TGTGCCAGCAGCCAGCAACAGGGTTCCTACGAGCAGTACTTC.

This clonotype was seen at least ten times. The rearrangement uses TRBV6-9 and TRBJ2-7; D is undetermined. Between the trimmed V and J ends, which lost 3 bases and 2 bases, there was a span of 8 bases. CDR3 length equals 13 residues. Germline V gene sequence: CDR1 MNHGY, CDR2 SVAAGI. The CDR3: CASSYSKTYEQYF. The CDR3 DNA is TGTGCCAGCAGTTACTCGAAGACCTACGAGCAGTACTTC.

A few counts support this clonotype. This sequence joins TRBV29-1 and TRBJ2-5, with D perhaps TRBD1 (6 bases). With 7 bases removed from V and 2 bases from J, the gap between germline ends came to 11 bases. The length of the CDR3 is 12 residues. CDR1 and CDR2 (germline): SQVTM, ANQGSEA. For the CDR3, the DNA is TGCAGCGCAAAAGGACAGCAAGAGACCCAGTACTTC. Translating it yields CSAKGQQETQYF.

Only a few counts were recorded for this clonotype. The chain is built from TRBV11-2 and TRBJ2-7; 12 bases map to TRBD2. This CDR3 comprises 16 residues. Germline V gene data show CDR1 as SGHAT and CDR2 as FQNNGV. After removal of 5 bases from V and 3 bases from J, the junction contained 8 bases not matched to a gene. CDR3 protein: CASSQTPGLAGYEQYF. The CDR3 region has the DNA TGTGCCAGCAGCCAAACCCCGGGACTAGCGGGCTACGAGCAGTACTTC.

This clonotype occurred many times. The J gene is TRBJ2-2, the V gene TRBV6-2 or TRBV6-3, with D perhaps TRBD1 (6 bases). This CDR3 comprises 15 residues. Germline-derived CDR1 and CDR2 are MNHEY and SVGEGT. Trimming removed 0 bases from V and 5 bases from J, with 10 bases in between. The CDR3 DNA is TGTGCCAGCAGTTACTCGGTAACAGGGACCGGGGAGCTGTTTTTT. Translation gives CASSYSVTGTGELFF.

In its sample, this clonotype was seen many times. The chain couples TRBV11-3 to TRBJ2-7; D not resolved. CDR1 and CDR2 (germline): SGHNT, YENEEA. Trimming left V 5 bases short and J 7 bases short, with 18 bases between. This CDR3 is 14 amino acids long. This CDR3 reads CASSPGGLFGEQYF. CDR3 coding DNA: TGTGCCAGCAGCCCAGGTGGCCTCTTTGGGGAGCAGTACTTC.

Regarding this clonotype: A much larger clone lies a single base off, so this may be a read error. The chain is built from TRBV27 and TRBJ2-7, with D unclear. Per germline, CDR1 MNHEY and CDR2 SMNVEV (reference sequence). CDR3 length: 16 amino acids. In nucleotides, the CDR3 is TGTGCCAGCAGTTTATCGCCTGCCGAGAGCTCCTACGAGCGGTACTTC. This codes for CASSLSPAESSYERYF.

This clonotype was seen a few times. The rearrangement uses TRBV29-1 and TRBJ2-7, with 8 positions matching TRBD2. This CDR3 is 14 amino acids long. In germline, CDR1 is SQVTM, CDR2 ANQGSEA. With 3 bases clipped from V and 7 bases from J, the junction kept 11 bases outside the gene matches. CDR3 DNA: TGCAGCGTTGATAATTACGGGGGGGCGGGGGAGCAGTACTTC. Encoded protein: CSVDNYGGAGEQYF.

This clonotype came up a few times. The chain uses TRBV28 and TRBJ2-1; possible D gene TRBD1, 6 bases. Germline V gives CDR1 MDHEN, CDR2 SYDVKM. This CDR3 contains 14 residues. V lost 1 base and J 9 bases, leaving 13 bases between the germline ends. The CDR3 DNA reads TGTGCCAGCAGTTTATCTTTGGGGGCGGGTGAGCAGTTCTTC. It is translated as CASSLSLGAGEQFF.

Ten or more counts support this clonotype. The chain couples TRBV27 to TRBJ2-7, with D perhaps being TRBD1 or TRBD2 (6 bases each). The length of the CDR3 is 17 residues. Germline CDR1 MNHEY, CDR2 SMNVEV (reference sequence). The V gene lost 6 bases and the J gene lost 4 bases, with 25 bases spanning the gap. CDR3 loop: CASSLRPSGGTKYEQYF. Here the CDR3 DNA reads TGTGCCAGCAGCTTGCGGCCTAGTGGGGGGACAAAATACGAGCAGTACTTC.

This clonotype showed up just a few times. The chain carries TRBV3-1 and TRBJ1-1; D gene uncertain. The ends were cut back, 6 bases at V and 1 base at J, with 9 bases in the middle. The CDR3 spans 13 residues. Germline lookup yields CDR1 LGHDT and CDR2 YNNKEL (reference sequence). DNA of the CDR3: TGTGCCAGCAGACCGGGAGGGAACACTGAAGCTTTCTTT. Translating gives CASRPGGNTEAFF. Full variable domain (outside the CDR3, taken from reference TRBV3-1 and TRBJ1-1): DTAVSQTPKYLVTQMGNDKSIKCEQNLGHDTMYWYKQDSKKFLKIMFSYNNKELIINETVPNRFSPKSPDKAHLNLHINSLELGDSAVYFCASRPGGNTEAFFGQGTRLTVV.

This clonotype was detected ten times or more. This chain links TRBV28 with TRBJ2-5; maybe TRBD1 (6 bases). Trimming removed 8 bases from V and 6 bases from J, with 13 bases in between. Germline CDR1 reads MDHEN; CDR2 reads SYDVKM. The CDR3 is 12 amino acids. CDR3 nucleotides: TGTGCCAGCGGCCAGGGGTTGAAGACCCAGTACTTC. It specifies CASGQGLKTQYF.

The table lists this clonotype with many counts. This chain joins TRBV15 and TRBJ2-5, with D unclear. V dropped 0 bases and J dropped 1 base, with 9 bases sitting between them. This CDR3 comprises 15 residues. The germline V gene has CDR1 LNHNV and CDR2 YYDKDF (reference sequence). CDR3 sequence (DNA): TGTGCCACCAGCAGAGACTTCGGACCCCAAGAGACCCAGTACTTC. This sequence encodes CATSRDFGPQETQYF.

This clonotype was seen ten or more times. The V and J genes are TRBV6-1 and TRBJ2-2, with D unclear. V was trimmed by 7 bases and J by 7 bases, leaving 4 bases between them. Per the germline V gene, CDR1 is MNHNS and CDR2 is SASEGT. The CDR3 extends over 10 amino acids. CDR3 in DNA: TGTGCCAGCATCGACGGGGAGCTGTTTTTT. Translation: CASIDGELFF.

This clonotype has ten or more counts. The chain joins TRBV11-2 to TRBJ2-7; maybe TRBD2 (6 bases). Trimming cost V 5 bases and J 3 bases, with 17 bases left between them. The CDR3 is made up of 15 amino acids. The germline gives CDR1 SGHAT, CDR2 FQNNGV. The CDR3 DNA reads TGTGCCAGCAGCAGCGGGCCACCGACAATCTACGAGCAGTACTTC. As protein: CASSSGPPTIYEQYF. The complete variable domain, with remaining parts taken from reference TRBV11-2 and TRBJ2-7, reads EAGVAQSPRYKIIEKRQSVAFWCNPISGHATLYWYQQILGQGPKLLIQFQNNGVVDDSQLPKDRFSAERLKGVDSTLKIQPAKLEDSAVYLCASSSGPPTIYEQYFGPGTRLTVT.

The chain is built from TRBV19 and TRBJ1-2; D remains unclear. Germline V gene sequence: CDR1 LNHDA, CDR2 SQIVND (reference sequence). This CDR3 has 12 residues. Trimming pared 6 bases from V and 3 bases from J, leaving 8 bases between. Here the CDR3 reads CASSPDYYGYTF. The CDR3 DNA sequence: TGTGCCAGTAGCCCAGATTACTATGGCTACACCTTC.

This clonotype was recorded at least ten times. This sequence joins TRBV4-1 and TRBJ1-2; the match to TRBD1 covers 9 bases. The germline gives CDR1 MGHRA, CDR2 YSYEKL. V gave up 3 bases and J gave up 4 bases; unmatched junction bases: 6. The CDR3 is 15 amino acids. This CDR3 reads CASSHPGQGPYGYTF. In nucleotides, the CDR3 is TGCGCCAGCAGCCACCCGGGACAGGGCCCCTATGGCTACACCTTC.

This clonotype was counted at least ten times. The V call is TRBV12-3 or TRBV12-4, the J call TRBJ1-5, with 7 bases fitting TRBD1. This CDR3 spans 15 amino acids. V dropped 5 bases and J dropped 7; count of bases not matched to a gene: 11. CDR3 in DNA: TGTGCCAGCAGTACGACGACAGGGAGATCGCAGCCCCAGCATTTT. Its protein is CASSTTTGRSQPQHF.

This clonotype occurred a few times. A much larger clone is a single base away; this may be a read error. The chain recombines TRBV28 with TRBJ2-2, with TRBD1 as a possible D gene (6 bases). Trimming removed 3 bases at V and 1 base at J, with 9 bases between. Per the germline V gene, CDR1 is MDHEN and CDR2 is SYDVKM. This CDR3 contains 15 residues. In DNA, the CDR3 is TGTGCCAGCAGTTTCCAGGGGCAGAACACCGGGGAGCTGTTTTTT. Translation gives CASSFQGQNTGELFF. Looking up the rest from reference TRBV28 and TRBJ2-2 gives the full variable domain: DVKVTQSSRYLVKRTGEKVFLECVQDMDHENMFWYRQDPGLGLRLIYFSYDVKMKEKGDIPEGYSVSREKKERFSLILESASTNQTSMYLCASSFQGQNTGELFFGEGSRLTVL.

This clonotype was observed a single time. Compared with germline, one end of the junction differs, possibly owing to a read error. V usage is TRBV28 and J usage is TRBJ2-7; D is perhaps TRBD2 (6 bases). This CDR3 region has 13 residues. Per the germline V gene, CDR1 is MDHEN and CDR2 is SYDVKM. The CDR3 DNA sequence: TGTGCCAGCAGTCCTAGCGTACGCTACGGGCAGTACTTC. Its translation: CASSPSVRYGQYF.